Below, 32 T cell receptor beta chains from the same sample are listed, as sequenced in a study of technical replicates of blood from a few donors. The assay was immunoSEQ multiplex PCR, and TCRdb's table has in-frame clones only and misses some. The sample lists 40,000 to 65,000 clones, 70% to 90% seen once, with less than 6.5% in the top ten. The sequencing input was PBMCs. The receptors stem from a human donor in good health. Some clones in this sample may be carry-over from other donors' samples.

The chain links TRBV11-2 to TRBJ1-2; perhaps TRBD1 as D (5 bases). The CDR3 is 14 amino acids. CDR1 and CDR2 (germline): SGHAT, FQNNGV. With 4 bases removed from V and 4 bases from J, the gap between germline ends came to 13 bases. As DNA, the CDR3 is TGTGCCAGCAGCTCTATCAGGGTGGCCTATGGCTACACCTTC. Its protein product is CASSSIRVAYGYTF.

Notes on this clone: At one end the junction does not follow the germline gene, possibly because of a read error. The rearrangement uses TRBV7-3 and TRBJ1-6; D gene uncertain. The V gene's germline CDR1 is SGHTA and CDR2 FQGTGA. The CDR3 has 12 amino acids. DNA of the CDR3: TGCTACCGCCTCGTTTATAATTCACCCCTCCACTTT. Amino acids: CYRLVYNSPLHF. The whole variable domain, filled in from reference TRBV7-3 and TRBJ1-6, reads GAGVSQTPSNKVTEKGKYVELRCDPISGHTALYWYRQSLGQGPEFLIYFQGTGAADDSGLPNDRFFAVRPEGSVSTLKIQRTERGDSAVYLCYRLVYNSPLHFGNGTRLTVT.

The rearrangement links TRBV7-9 to TRBJ2-5, with unresolved D. CDR3 length: 14 amino acids. V was shortened by 2 bases and J by 4 bases, with 11 bases between the two germline ends. CDR1 SEHNR and CDR2 FQNEAQ come from the germline V gene (reference sequence). The CDR3 sequence is CASSLQFRGETQYF. DNA for the CDR3: TGTGCCAGCAGCTTACAATTCCGAGGAGAGACCCAGTACTTC.

This chain uses TRBV7-2 with TRBJ2-1, with D possibly matching TRBD2 (6 bases). The CDR3 runs 17 residues. CDR1 and CDR2 from the germline V gene are SGHTA and FQGNSA. Trimming pared 4 bases from V and 5 bases from J, leaving 21 bases between. CDR3 amino acids: CASSSRSGVAAHNEQFF. The CDR3 bases are TGTGCCAGCAGCTCCAGGTCAGGAGTAGCGGCCCACAATGAGCAGTTCTTC.

J is TRBJ1-2 and V is TRBV7-8; 8 nucleotides line up with TRBD1. Germline-derived CDR1 and CDR2 are SGHVS and FQNEAQ. V gave up 5 bases and J gave up 0 bases; unmatched junction bases: 11. CDR3 length: 17 residues. In DNA, the CDR3 is TGTGCCAGCAGCCTGCGACGGACAGGGACCTCTAACTATGGCTACACCTTC. Its protein is CASSLRRTGTSNYGYTF.

This clone was detected once. The V call is TRBV5-1, the J call TRBJ1-1, with a weak D call TRBD1 (6 bases). There are 15 residues in the CDR3. Trimming pared 1 base from V and 0 bases from J, leaving 10 bases between. In germline, CDR1 is SGHRS, CDR2 YFSETQ. The CDR3 loop reads CASSLLQGMNTEAFF. Written as DNA, the CDR3 is TGCGCCAGCAGCTTGTTACAGGGAATGAACACTGAAGCTTTCTTT.

The chain is built from TRBV23-1 and TRBJ1-5, with D perhaps matching TRBD1 (6 bases). TRBV23-1 falls under the ORF class, with uncertain function. V was trimmed by 2 bases and J by 0 bases, leaving 17 bases between them. The CDR3 extends over 18 amino acids. The DNA of the CDR3 is TGCGCCAGCAGTCAAATAACTTGGACAGTCCCTAGCAATCAGCCCCAGCATTTT. Translation gives CASSQITWTVPSNQPQHF.

This chain connects TRBV4-2 to TRBJ2-5; tentative D call: TRBD2 (5 bases). The CDR3 has 14 residues. In germline, CDR1 is LGHNA, CDR2 YNFKEQ. The germline V and J ends were trimmed by 2 bases and 2 bases, with 9 bases remaining between them. CDR3 DNA: TGTGCCAGCAGCCAACCGGGGTCGCAAGAGACCCAGTACTTC. Translating gives CASSQPGSQETQYF.

V is TRBV7-2 and J is TRBJ1-5; D unclear. Trimming left V 5 bases short and J 0 bases short, with 17 bases between. Germline CDR1 SGHTA, CDR2 FQGNSA. CDR3 length: 17 amino acids. The chain's CDR3 is CASSVTSGLGSNQPQHF. In nucleotides, the CDR3 is TGTGCCAGCAGCGTCACCAGCGGGCTGGGTAGCAATCAGCCCCAGCATTTT.

This clone was counted a few times. This chain connects TRBV5-6 to TRBJ1-6; no clear D gene. The germline V and J ends were trimmed by 0 bases and 9 bases, with 7 bases remaining between them. The CDR3 length is 13 residues. Germline CDR1 is SGHDT and CDR2 is YYEEEE. CDR3 in DNA: TGTGCCAGCAGCTTGGAGCCTGCTTCACCCCTCCACTTT. It is translated as CASSLEPASPLHF.

This chain connects TRBV6-1 to TRBJ1-3, with D perhaps matching TRBD1 (5 bases). The germline V gene encodes CDR1 MNHNS and CDR2 SASEGT. Deletions cut 3 bases from V and 0 bases from J, with 12 bases between. This CDR3 has 16 amino acids. DNA of the CDR3: TGTGCCAGCAGTGATCAATCAGGGTTCTCTGGAAACACCATATATTTT. Amino acids: CASSDQSGFSGNTIYF.

This chain uses TRBV5-6 with TRBJ2-3; TRBD2 matches at 15 bases. The CDR3 runs 16 residues. Germline loops: CDR1 SGHDT, CDR2 YYEEEE. Losses at the gene ends were 4 bases for V and 5 bases for J; bases not matched to a gene: 5. Here the CDR3 reads CASSAGTSGRQDTQYF. In DNA, the CDR3 is TGTGCCAGCAGCGCGGGGACTAGCGGGAGGCAAGATACGCAGTATTTT. Combining the CDR3 with reference TRBV5-6 and TRBJ2-3 gives the whole variable domain DAGVTQSPTHLIKTRGQQVTLRCSPKSGHDTVSWYQQALGQGPQFIFQYYEEEERQRGNFPDRFSGHQFPNYSSELNVNALLLGDSALYLCASSAGTSGRQDTQYFGPGTRLTVL.

Only one count was recorded for this clone. The rearrangement joins TRBV7-3 to TRBJ2-1, with TRBD2 matching over 14 bases. This CDR3 is 17 amino acids long. Per the germline V gene, CDR1 is SGHTA and CDR2 is FQGTGA. V shed 5 bases, J shed 6 bases, and the junction held 9 bases outside the gene matches. The CDR3 nucleotides are TGTGCCAGCAGCCTCCAGCCGGGACTAGCGGGGGTCAATGAGCAGTTCTTC. It specifies CASSLQPGLAGVNEQFF.

A single count supports this clone. V is TRBV6-6 and J is TRBJ2-7; the match to TRBD2 covers 9 bases. The CDR3 has 16 amino acids. Per germline, CDR1 MNHNY and CDR2 SVGAGI (reference sequence). J lost 3 bases, V lost 2 bases, and 8 bases had no gene match. The CDR3 loop is CASSYERKREVYEQYF. The CDR3 DNA sequence: TGTGCCAGCAGTTACGAGCGTAAGCGGGAGGTCTACGAGCAGTACTTC.

The chain joins TRBV4-3 to TRBJ2-7; 8 positions agree with TRBD1. The CDR3 runs to 19 residues. Germline V gene data show CDR1 as LGHNA and CDR2 as YSLEER. V dropped 0 bases and J dropped 5; count of bases not matched to a gene: 18. The CDR3 here is CASSQDYFAGGMYGNEQYF. The DNA for the CDR3 is TGCGCCAGCAGCCAAGATTACTTTGCAGGGGGCATGTATGGAAACGAGCAGTACTTC.

The chain combines TRBV2 with TRBJ2-5; 9 bases are shared with TRBD2. This CDR3 has 17 amino acids. The J segment lost 1 base and the V segment lost 1 base, leaving 7 bases of the junction unmatched. Germline V CDR1 and CDR2: SNHLY, FYNNEI. CDR3 bases: TGTGCCAGCAGTGAAGTCTTGGCGGGGGGGACCCAAGAGACCCAGTACTTC. It specifies CASSEVLAGGTQETQYF.

The chain couples TRBV6-1 to TRBJ2-6; D is perhaps TRBD1 (5 bases). The CDR3 length is 15 residues. Germline CDR1 and CDR2: MNHNS and SASEGT. V was shortened by 2 bases and J by 3 bases, with 8 bases between the two germline ends. This CDR3 is CASSERGNGANVLTF. In DNA form, the CDR3 reads TGTGCCAGCAGTGAAAGGGGAAATGGGGCCAACGTCCTGACTTTC.

The genes are TRBV5-1 and TRBJ1-1, with D tentatively TRBD1 (5 bases). CDR3 length equals 15 residues. V was trimmed by 3 bases and J by 1 base, leaving 13 bases between them. In germline, CDR1 is SGHRS, CDR2 YFSETQ. The CDR3 spells CASSWSGAENTEAFF. CDR3 bases: TGCGCCAGCAGCTGGAGCGGGGCCGAGAACACTGAAGCTTTCTTT.

Here the CDR3 reads CASSGDRANYGYTF. In DNA, the CDR3 is TGTGCCAGCAGCGGGGACAGGGCTAACTATGGCTACACCTTC. The gene calls are TRBV7-6 and TRBJ1-2; 9 positions agree with TRBD1. There are 14 residues in the CDR3. V gave up 5 bases and J gave up 0 bases; unmatched junction bases: 1. Germline CDR1 reads SGHVS; CDR2 reads FNYEAQ.

This clone has just one count. The junction departs from the called germline gene at one end, perhaps through a read error. The rearrangement joins TRBV10-1 to TRBJ2-7, with 7 bases fitting TRBD1. CDR3 length equals 9 residues. Germline lookup yields CDR1 WNHNN and CDR2 SYGVQD (reference sequence). CDR3: CASSWDSYF. The DNA of the CDR3 is TGCGCCAGCAGCTGGGACAGTTATTTC.

The gene calls are TRBV30 and TRBJ1-3; the D is unclear. This CDR3 is 11 amino acids long. Per the germline V gene, CDR1 is GTSNPN and CDR2 is SVGIG (reference sequence). V was cut by 5 bases and J by 4 bases, with 6 bases left in between. CDR3 sequence reads: CAWAEGNTIYF. The CDR3 coding sequence is TGTGCCTGGGCGGAGGGAAACACCATATATTTT.

CDR3: CASSLSGGTGNEKLFF. The CDR3 DNA reads TGTGCCAGCAGTTTAAGTGGGGGGACGGGTAATGAAAAACTGTTTTTT. The V and J genes are TRBV6-5 and TRBJ1-4; D may be TRBD1 (5 bases). Trimming took off 4 bases at V and 4 bases at J, with 16 bases between the two ends. The CDR3 length is 16 residues. Germline CDR1 and CDR2: MNHEY and SVGAGI.

The chain has TRBV6-5 and TRBJ2-3; maybe TRBD2 (6 bases). V lost 10 bases, J lost 2 bases, and 13 bases lay in between. CDR3 length: 13 residues. Germline assignment: CDR1 MNHEY and CDR2 SVGAGI. The CDR3 DNA reads as TGTGCCACCCGGGACTCTACCACAGATACGCAGTATTTT. Protein product: CATRDSTTDTQYF.

The chain has TRBV10-1 and TRBJ2-7, with 9 bases fitting TRBD2. The CDR3 loop spans 17 amino acids. V lost 3 bases and J lost 4; bases outside the gene matches: 13. Germline CDR1 and CDR2: WNHNN and SYGVQD (reference sequence). This CDR3 is CASSDSKSGRLGYEQYF. CDR3 DNA sequence: TGCGCCAGCAGTGACTCCAAAAGCGGGAGGCTCGGTTACGAGCAGTACTTC.

The chain uses TRBV5-6 and TRBJ1-2, with 9 bases matching TRBD1. The CDR3 is made up of 18 amino acids. Germline V CDR1 and CDR2: SGHDT, YYEEEE. J was trimmed by 8 bases and V by 0 bases; bases with no gene match: 17. The CDR3 coding sequence is TGTGCCAGCAGCTTGGCATACGGGACAGGGTTTAGATCTAGGGGCTACACCTTC. It encodes CASSLAYGTGFRSRGYTF. The whole variable domain, remainder taken from reference TRBV5-6 and TRBJ1-2, is DAGVTQSPTHLIKTRGQQVTLRCSPKSGHDTVSWYQQALGQGPQFIFQYYEEEERQRGNFPDRFSGHQFPNYSSELNVNALLLGDSALYLCASSLAYGTGFRSRGYTFGSGTRLTVV.

The CDR3 region has the DNA TGTGCCTGGAGTGTAGGTACTAGCGGGGTTAAAGAGACCCAGTACTTC. This encodes CAWSVGTSGVKETQYF. The chain links TRBV30 to TRBJ2-5; 10 positions agree with TRBD2. The CDR3 covers 16 residues. Germline trimming cut 0 bases from V and 3 bases from J; bases unmatched to any gene: 7. Germline assignment: CDR1 GTSNPN and CDR2 SVGIG (reference sequence).

This chain uses TRBV5-4 with TRBJ1-4, with 9 bases matching TRBD1. V trimming: 1 base; J trimming: 8 bases; junction bases outside the gene matches: 3. The CDR3 has 14 amino acids. Germline values: CDR1 SGHNT, CDR2 YYREEE (reference sequence). The CDR3 DNA follows: TGTGCCAGCAGCTTGACAGGGGGCCCAGAAAAACTGTTTTTT. It codes for CASSLTGGPEKLFF.

This clone appeared a single time. The chain has TRBV15 and TRBJ2-5; tentative D call: TRBD1 (5 bases). The CDR3 spans 15 residues. CDR1 is LNHNV, CDR2 YYDKDF, per germline (reference sequence). V was shortened by 4 bases and J by 1 base, with 13 bases between the two germline ends. The CDR3 here is CATSKEDRFQETQYF. The DNA of the CDR3 is TGTGCCACCAGCAAAGAAGACAGATTCCAAGAGACCCAGTACTTC.

CDR3 residues: CASSPPEDRDTQYF. The CDR3 region has the DNA TGTGCCAGCTCACCGCCGGAGGACAGAGATACGCAGTATTTT. This chain uses TRBV18 with TRBJ2-3; D possibly corresponds to TRBD1 (6 bases). V lost 3 bases and J 5 bases, leaving 12 bases between the germline ends. Germline assignment: CDR1 KGHSH and CDR2 LQKENI. The CDR3 has 14 residues.

CDR3 amino acids: CASSTSGQGNYEQYF. Here the CDR3 DNA reads TGTGCCAGCTCCACCTCAGGACAGGGGAACTACGAGCAGTACTTC. V usage is TRBV18 and J usage is TRBJ2-7; 9 bases align to TRBD1. Germline V gene sequence: CDR1 KGHSH, CDR2 LQKENI. V was pared by 6 bases and J by 3 bases, with 9 bases of the junction left unmatched. This CDR3 has 15 amino acids.

This chain connects TRBV6-5 to TRBJ2-3, with D maybe TRBD2 (5 bases). V lost 4 bases and J 0 bases, leaving 14 bases between the germline ends. The CDR3 is 16 residues long. Per the germline V gene, CDR1 is MNHEY and CDR2 is SVGAGI. This chain's CDR3 is CASSSGTGISTDTQYF. Here the CDR3 DNA reads TGTGCCAGCAGTTCGGGCACGGGAATTAGCACAGATACGCAGTATTTT.

The chain combines TRBV9 with TRBJ1-6; 7 nucleotides align to TRBD1. The CDR3 sequence is 17 residues long. Germline assignment: CDR1 SGDLS and CDR2 YYNGEE. V was clipped by 0 bases and J by 6 bases; unmatched bases: 9. The CDR3 loop reads CASSVEPTGRPNSPLHF. Written as DNA, the CDR3 is TGTGCCAGCAGCGTAGAGCCGACAGGGAGGCCTAATTCACCCCTCCACTTT.